A single sample gave rise to the 15 T cell receptor beta chains below, sequenced in a study of long-term antiretroviral therapy in people with HIV. Sequencing relied on immunoSEQ assay v3.0, run at survey level. Some clones are missing from TCRdb's copy, which holds only in-frame ones; the method was immunoSEQ multiplex PCR. The data show about 20,000 clones, about nine tenths seen once. The sample in question was unsorted PBMCs, obtained about 4.5 years before starting antiretroviral therapy. The receptors shown here come from a woman under 40 with HIV.

The gene calls are TRBV19 and TRBJ1-5; a possible D gene is TRBD1 (6 bases). The germline CDR1 and CDR2 sequences are LNHDA and SQIVND (reference sequence). The CDR3 loop spans 12 amino acids. V gave up 6 bases and J gave up 6 bases, with 9 bases separating them. In nucleotides, the CDR3 is TGTGCCAGTAGAGGGGGGTTTCAGCCCCAGCATTTT. Translation: CASRGGFQPQHF.

The CDR3 loop reads CASSLEFSGGVVYNEQFF. For the CDR3, the DNA is TGCGCCAGCAGCTTGGAGTTTAGCGGGGGGGTTGTCTACAATGAGCAGTTCTTC. This chain uses TRBV5-1 with TRBJ2-1, with TRBD2 identical over 11 bases. CDR1 SGHRS and CDR2 YFSETQ come from the germline V gene. Trimming at V came to 0 bases and at J to 3 bases, leaving 8 bases not matched to a gene. The length of the CDR3 is 18 residues.

Concerning this clone: Other DNA sequences of this sample code for an identical CDR3. The gene calls are TRBV9 and TRBJ1-6; weak D call: TRBD1 (5 bases). The CDR3 has 15 amino acids. Germline V gene lookup returns CDR1 SGDLS and CDR2 YYNGEE. V was clipped by 0 bases and J by 5 bases, with 9 bases between them. CDR3 DNA sequence: TGTGCCAGCAGCGTAGGGGGGAGAGATAATTCACCCCTCCACTTT. It is translated as CASSVGGRDNSPLHF.

This chain joins TRBV10-1 and TRBJ2-7; 12 nucleotides align to TRBD1. The CDR3 consists of 15 residues. Trimming took 5 bases from V and 7 from J; bases not matched to a gene: 9. Germline loops: CDR1 WNHNN, CDR2 SYGVQD (reference sequence). The CDR3 here is CASSHRDRGRREQYF. Written as DNA, the CDR3 is TGCGCCAGCAGTCACCGGGACAGGGGGCGCCGAGAGCAGTACTTC.

This clone was picked up one time. The CDR3 DNA reads as TGCGCCAGCAGTCAATTCAGGGAGTATCAGCCCCAGCATTTT. It codes for CASSQFREYQPQHF. The chain uses TRBV23-1 and TRBJ1-5, with D possibly being TRBD1 (5 bases). TRBV23-1 is identified as an open reading frame with a role that is uncertain. Deletions cut 1 base from V and 5 bases from J, with 9 bases between. The CDR3 covers 14 residues.

V gene TRBV30 combines with J gene TRBJ1-2; 7 nucleotides line up with TRBD1. CDR1 GTSNPN and CDR2 SVGIG come from the germline V gene (reference sequence). CDR3 length: 14 amino acids. With 3 bases clipped from V and 4 bases from J, the junction kept 8 bases outside the gene matches. The CDR3 is CAWRTGGGGYGYTF. The CDR3 bases are TGTGCCTGGAGGACGGGAGGGGGCGGCTATGGCTACACCTTC.

The CDR3 DNA reads as TGTGCCAGCAGTGGACAGATGAACCTCTATGGCTACACCTTC. This encodes CASSGQMNLYGYTF. The chain combines TRBV2 with TRBJ1-2; D is perhaps TRBD1 (5 bases). There are 14 residues in the CDR3. The V end was cut by 4 bases, the J end by 4 bases, with 13 bases between. Germline V gene lookup returns CDR1 SNHLY and CDR2 FYNNEI.

The J gene is TRBJ1-5, the V gene TRBV4-2; D remains ambiguous. The CDR3 has 13 residues. Germline assignment: CDR1 LGHNA and CDR2 YNFKEQ. V gave up 0 bases and J gave up 5 bases, with 5 bases separating them. Here the CDR3 DNA reads TGTGCCAGCAGCCAAGAGCCCGATCAGCCCCAGCATTTT. Translating it yields CASSQEPDQPQHF.

The chain joins TRBV19 to TRBJ1-4; D possibly corresponds to TRBD1 (5 bases). Trimming removed 7 bases at V and 5 bases at J, with 14 bases between. Germline CDR1 is LNHDA and CDR2 is SQIVND (reference sequence). The CDR3 covers 14 residues. DNA for the CDR3: TGTGCCAGTATGCGGGGGAGGCTCAATGAAAAACTGTTTTTT. It is translated as CASMRGRLNEKLFF.

This clone was seen just once. The V call is TRBV7-9, the J call TRBJ2-7; 11 bases are shared with TRBD1. Germline-derived CDR1 and CDR2 are SEHNR and FQNEAQ (reference sequence). This CDR3 spans 14 amino acids. V gave up 5 bases and J gave up 5 bases; unmatched junction bases: 5. The CDR3 region is CASSPWTGGNEQYF. DNA for the CDR3: TGTGCCAGCAGCCCGTGGACAGGGGGCAACGAGCAGTACTTC.

The chain joins TRBV7-8 to TRBJ1-6, with TRBD1 identical over 9 bases. V shed 1 base, J shed 8 bases, and the junction held 12 bases outside the gene matches. The V gene's germline CDR1 is SGHVS and CDR2 FQNEAQ. The CDR3 length is 18 residues. The CDR3, as DNA: TGTGCCAGCAGCTTAGGCCTAATCGGACAGGGGAACCATTCACCCCTCCACTTT. This translates into CASSLGLIGQGNHSPLHF.

This clone was counted once. The chain is built from TRBV18 and TRBJ1-2; D call uncertain. The germline V gene encodes CDR1 KGHSH and CDR2 LQKENI. This CDR3 has 14 residues. Between the trimmed V and J ends, which lost 0 bases and 8 bases, there was a span of 13 bases. CDR3 sequence: CASSPPSRPGGYTF. CDR3 bases: TGTGCCAGCTCACCACCGTCTCGACCCGGCGGCTACACCTTC.

V gene TRBV6-6 combines with J gene TRBJ1-1; D gene ambiguous. The germline gives CDR1 MNHNY, CDR2 SVGAGI (reference sequence). Trimming shortened V by 6 bases and J by 7 bases, and 9 bases separated the two germline ends. This CDR3 is built from 11 residues. The CDR3 sequence is CASRQYSEAFF. The CDR3 DNA reads as TGTGCCAGCAGACAATACAGTGAAGCTTTCTTT.

This sequence joins TRBV6-1 and TRBJ2-6; D is ambiguous. V was pared by 0 bases and J by 4 bases, with 10 bases between. Germline V gene lookup returns CDR1 MNHNS and CDR2 SASEGT. The CDR3 has 16 amino acids. This CDR3 reads CASSEAVGSGANVLTF. CDR3 coding DNA: TGTGCCAGCAGTGAAGCCGTCGGGTCCGGGGCCAACGTCCTGACTTTC.

The gene calls are TRBV2 and TRBJ2-5; 8 bases fit TRBD2. V was clipped by 0 bases and J by 5 bases; unmatched bases: 14. This CDR3 is 18 amino acids long. Germline values: CDR1 SNHLY, CDR2 FYNNEI. CDR3 in amino acids: CASSEALAGGARRETQYF. The CDR3 DNA reads TGTGCCAGCAGTGAAGCGCTTGCGGGGGGCGCAAGGCGGGAGACCCAGTACTTC. The whole variable domain, filled in from reference TRBV2 and TRBJ2-5, reads EPEVTQTPSHQVTQMGQEVILRCVPISNHLYFYWYRQILGQKVEFLVSFYNNEISEKSEIFDDQFSVERPDGSNFTLKIRSTKLEDSAMYFCASSEALAGGARRETQYFGPGTRLLVL.